This T cell receptor beta chain was documented in a study of T cell changes during pregnancy in multiple sclerosis. The CDR3 runs 16 residues. Germline V gene lookup returns CDR1 SGHNT and CDR2 YYREEE (reference sequence). V lost 4 bases to trimming and J lost 4 bases; unmatched junction nucleotides: 14. Sequencing was performed with immunoSEQ multiplex PCR; in TCRdb, only in-frame clones are kept and a portion is missing. This table has approximately 47,000 clones, approximately 95% appearing once. Sequencing used CD4+ T cells from peripheral blood mononuclear cells, obtained in the first trimester of pregnancy. The receptor was derived from a female donor with multiple sclerosis, enrolled in a pregnancy study. The chain joins TRBV5-4 to TRBJ2-7; 7 bases map to TRBD2. Here the CDR3 DNA reads TGTGCCAGCAGCCGCCCCGCGCCAGGGAGGGGTTACGAGCAGTACTTC. Encoded protein: CASSRPAPGRGYEQYF.